This TCR beta chain is drawn from a study of Graves' ophthalmopathy and Graves' hyperthyroidism. Whole-study context: Hyperthyroidism was classified as stable if no ophthalmopathy occurred within 18 months of follow-up. General study findings and limits: The model reached 70.59% sensitivity and 72.22% specificity for predicting ophthalmopathy progression. Thyroid clonotypes that were expanded above 0.001 frequency mostly also appeared in blood.

Many counts were recorded for this clonotype. Its antigen is undetermined. The sequenced template was RNA, covering the TCR beta CDR3 region. Second-round multiplex PCR came after first-round RT-PCR with HTBI primers. MiXCR, applied by TCRdb to the multiplex PCR reads, yields one record per CDR3 protein. The table has over a million distinct CDR3 sequences, 36% seen once. Patients were diagnosed from clinical symptoms, serum thyroxine, TRAb, thyroid ultrasound and orbital computed tomography. The CDR3 covers 14 residues. V was pared by 6 bases and J by 1 base, with 10 bases between. Input material: peripheral blood or thyroid tissue (not recorded which). The chain employs TRBV12-3 or TRBV12-4 and TRBJ1-5; no firm D call. This receptor was taken from an adult man with Graves' hyperthyroidism. The DNA for the CDR3 is TGTGCCAGCAGCAGTATGGGAAGCAATCAGCCCCAGCATTTT. It translates to CASSSMGSNQPQHF.